These 21 T cell receptor beta chains were sequenced from one sample in a study of blood T cells in healthy people across ages. Together with a sample-barcoded 5' primer, a J-beta primer mix was included in a second PCR lasting roughly 6 to 12 cycles. TCRdb reanalysed the 5' RACE reads using MiXCR and keeps one entry per CDR3 protein. The sample lists 1.5 million to 2 million distinct CDR3 sequences, around half seen once, with 2% to 2.5% in the top ten. The sequencing input was blood. The receptors here all came from a woman aged 40 to 49 in good health.

This chain joins TRBV5-6 and TRBJ2-7, with 8 bases aligning to TRBD2. After removal of 6 bases from V and 1 base from J, the junction contained 24 bases not matched to a gene. The V gene's germline CDR1 is SGHDT and CDR2 YYEEEE. This CDR3 is 20 amino acids long. CDR3 in amino acids: CASTGLRGRSGGPRSYEQYF. In DNA, the CDR3 is TGTGCCAGCACCGGACTGAGAGGTCGGAGCGGGGGACCTCGATCCTACGAGCAGTACTTC.

The V and J genes are TRBV7-2 and TRBJ2-7; perhaps TRBD2 as D (5 bases). The CDR3 loop spans 15 amino acids. The germline V gene has CDR1 SGHTA and CDR2 FQGNSA. V lost 1 base and J 2 bases, leaving 12 bases between the germline ends. This CDR3 reads CASSLVTSGAYEQYF. DNA of the CDR3: TGTGCCAGCAGCTTAGTGACATCCGGGGCCTACGAGCAGTACTTC.

In this sample, this clonotype turned up once. The chain is built from TRBV7-6 and TRBJ2-1, with 10 positions matching TRBD2. The trim removed 5 bases at V and 7 bases at J, leaving 11 bases unmatched. Germline V gene data show CDR1 as SGHVS and CDR2 as FNYEAQ. The CDR3 is 16 residues long. The CDR3 DNA is TGTGCCAGCAGCCCTGAAAGGACTAGCGGTATAAATGAGCAGTTCTTC. Translation: CASSPERTSGINEQFF.

This clonotype was seen more than once but under ten times. The chain recombines TRBV28 with TRBJ2-1, with 12 bases fitting TRBD1. V was clipped by 4 bases and J by 8 bases; unmatched bases: 3. The germline gives CDR1 MDHEN, CDR2 SYDVKM. This CDR3 spans 14 amino acids. This chain's CDR3 is CASSWDRGLDEQFF. The CDR3 bases are TGTGCCAGCAGTTGGGACAGGGGGCTTGATGAGCAGTTCTTC.

As to this clonotype: Since a much larger clone is just one base distant, this may be a read error. V and J are TRBV10-3 and TRBJ2-3, with D possibly TRBD2 on 7 matching bases. The CDR3 extends over 12 amino acids. The germline gives CDR1 ENHRY, CDR2 SYGVKD. The CDR3 nucleotides are TGTGCCACCGAGGGGGGGTCAGATATGCAGTATTTT. Amino acids: CATEGGSDMQYF.

The rearrangement links TRBV18 to TRBJ1-5; D is possibly TRBD1 (5 bases). V lost 5 bases, J lost 6 bases, and 14 bases lay in between. Germline V gene data show CDR1 as KGHSH and CDR2 as LQKENI. The CDR3 has 14 amino acids. CDR3 bases: TGTGCCAGCTCAAAGGACGGGGGACGTCAGCCCCAGCATTTT. This codes for CASSKDGGRQPQHF.

V gene TRBV7-2 combines with J gene TRBJ1-2; perhaps TRBD1 as D (5 bases). This CDR3 has 17 amino acids. V was shortened by 7 bases and J by 7 bases, with 28 bases between the two germline ends. CDR1 is SGHTA, CDR2 FQGNSA, per germline. The CDR3 DNA sequence: TGTGCCAGCATCCAGGGATTAAGGCAGGGCATTTACGGTGGCTACACCTTC. Translated: CASIQGLRQGIYGGYTF.

Regarding this clonotype: A much larger clone sits a single nucleotide away, making a read error possible. The chain uses TRBV12-3 or TRBV12-4 and TRBJ2-7; 10 nucleotides agree with TRBD2. The CDR3 totals 14 residues. CDR3: CASILAGGRYEQYF. Written as DNA, the CDR3 is TGTGCCAGCATTTTAGCGGGAGGCCGCTACGAGCAGTACTTC.

The genes are TRBV4-2 and TRBJ2-7, with 8 bases that match TRBD1. The CDR3 runs 15 residues. The junction had 5 bases not matched to a gene; V was cut back by 0 bases and J by 4 bases. CDR1 and CDR2 (germline): LGHNA, YNFKEQ. The CDR3 DNA follows: TGTGCCAGCAGCCAAGATCGACAGGGGAGGTACGAGCAGTACTTC. This codes for CASSQDRQGRYEQYF.

This sequence joins TRBV12-3 or TRBV12-4 and TRBJ1-2; D gene ambiguous. This CDR3 contains 11 residues. V was shortened by 5 bases and J by 6 bases, with 7 bases between the two germline ends. The CDR3 region has the DNA TGTGCCAGCAGTCGGAGCGATGGCTACACCTTC. It translates to CASSRSDGYTF.

In its sample, this clonotype was seen once. The chain links TRBV15 to TRBJ2-1; TRBD2 might be the D (5 bases). Germline V gene lookup returns CDR1 LNHNV and CDR2 YYDKDF (reference sequence). CDR3 size: 15 residues. V gave up 0 bases and J gave up 6 bases, with 12 bases separating them. DNA of the CDR3: TGTGCCACCAGCAGAGAGCGGGTGGGTGGCAATGAGCAGTTCTTC. The encoded protein is CATSRERVGGNEQFF.

This clonotype was recorded a few times. This chain connects TRBV15 to TRBJ2-1; the D gene is possibly TRBD1 (5 bases). This CDR3 spans 15 amino acids. Trimming shortened V by 3 bases and J by 1 base, and 10 bases separated the two germline ends. Germline V gene sequence: CDR1 LNHNV, CDR2 YYDKDF (reference sequence). CDR3 protein: CATSRDIGSYNEQFF. The CDR3 nucleotides read TGTGCCACCAGCAGGGACATCGGGTCCTACAATGAGCAGTTCTTC.

This clonotype has a handful of counts. This chain connects TRBV28 to TRBJ2-7; a possible D gene is TRBD1 (5 bases). Trimming removed 5 bases at V and 0 bases at J, with 11 bases between. CDR1 and CDR2 from the germline V gene are MDHEN and SYDVKM. The CDR3 is made up of 14 amino acids. CDR3 loop: CASSGHKLSYEQYF. The CDR3 DNA reads TGTGCCAGCAGTGGACACAAACTCTCCTACGAGCAGTACTTC.

The gene calls are TRBV6-2 or TRBV6-3 and TRBJ1-2; D uncertain. The CDR3 covers 12 residues. V was trimmed by 7 bases and J by 1 base, leaving 7 bases between them. Germline V CDR1 and CDR2: MNHEY, SVGEGT. The CDR3 coding sequence is TGTGCCAGCACGACCATTAACTATGGCTACACCTTC. It specifies CASTTINYGYTF.

In its sample, this clonotype was seen a few times. As DNA, the CDR3 is TGTGCCAGCAGTAAGACAGGTACCTGGGTCAATGAGCAGTTCTTC. As protein: CASSKTGTWVNEQFF. This rearrangement joins TRBV6-2 or TRBV6-3 to TRBJ2-1; D is perhaps TRBD1 (6 bases). V lost 5 bases and J 6 bases, leaving 17 bases between the germline ends. The germline CDR1 and CDR2 sequences are MNHEY and SVGEGT. The CDR3 spans 15 residues.

V is TRBV6-5 and J is TRBJ1-1; a possible D gene is TRBD1 (6 bases). V dropped 8 bases and J dropped 1 base, with 11 bases sitting between them. The length of the CDR3 is 13 residues. Germline V gene sequence: CDR1 MNHEY, CDR2 SVGAGI. This CDR3 reads CASGGQANTEAFF. Written as DNA, the CDR3 is TGTGCCAGCGGGGGACAAGCGAACACTGAAGCTTTCTTT.

The chain uses TRBV7-2 and TRBJ2-5; D remains unclear. Germline lookup yields CDR1 SGHTA and CDR2 FQGNSA. V gave up 1 base and J gave up 6 bases, with 6 bases separating them. The CDR3 runs to 12 residues. The DNA of the CDR3 is TGTGCCAGCAGCTTAGTTGCTCAGACCCAGTACTTC. Protein product: CASSLVAQTQYF. Variable domain in full (rest from reference TRBV7-2 and TRBJ2-5): GAGVSQSPSNKVTEKGKDVELRCDPISGHTALYWYRQSLGQGLEFLIYFQGNSAPDKSGLPSDRFSAERTGGSVSTLTIQRTQQEDSAVYLCASSLVAQTQYFGPGTRLLVL.

The V and J genes are TRBV7-9 and TRBJ2-3, with D maybe TRBD2 (7 bases). The CDR3 has 15 amino acids. The germline V and J ends were trimmed by 6 bases and 2 bases, with 15 bases remaining between them. Germline CDR1 and CDR2: SEHNR and FQNEAQ (reference sequence). In DNA form, the CDR3 reads TGTGCCAGCAGTCCAACAGGGACTACCACAGATACGCAGTATTTT. It encodes CASSPTGTTTDTQYF.

This sequence joins TRBV5-6 and TRBJ2-7; D not certain. The CDR3 is 15 residues long. Germline CDR1 and CDR2: SGHDT and YYEEEE. Trimming removed 1 base from V and 4 bases from J, with 15 bases in between. CDR3 amino acids: CASSLKARLRYEQYF. In DNA, the CDR3 is TGTGCCAGCAGCTTGAAGGCTCGCCTTCGGTACGAGCAGTACTTC.

V and J are TRBV4-1 and TRBJ2-5; D is perhaps TRBD1 or TRBD2 (5 bases each). CDR1 and CDR2 (germline): MGHRA, YSYEKL. V lost 5 bases to trimming and J lost 1 base, with 11 bases between them. CDR3 length equals 14 residues. Written as DNA, the CDR3 is TGCGCCAGCAGCTCCGGGGCTGGCCAAGAGACCCAGTACTTC. Its protein product is CASSSGAGQETQYF.

This clonotype has more than one count but fewer than ten. The CDR3 region is CASSPGQLLAKNIQYF. DNA for the CDR3: TGTGCCAGCAGTCCTGGACAGTTACTAGCCAAAAACATTCAGTACTTC. The J gene is TRBJ2-4, the V gene TRBV27; perhaps TRBD1 as D (6 bases). The V end was cut by 5 bases, the J end by 0 bases, with 14 bases between. Germline CDR1 reads MNHEY; CDR2 reads SMNVEV (reference sequence). The CDR3 totals 16 residues.